The rows below give T cell receptor beta chains drawn from one sample of a study of patients and donors after allogeneic stem cell transplantation. TCRdb used MiXCR to reprocess the RT-PCR reads, holding one entry per CDR3 protein. The data contain 400,000 to 500,000 distinct CDR3 sequences, roughly 17% of them singletons. Sequenced material: blood, either unsorted or a sorted T cell fraction (not recorded which). These receptor sequences come from a human donor who was either an allogeneic HSCT recipient or a stem cell or donor lymphocyte infusion donor (not recorded which). It is not recorded whose cells these are; they may come from a transplant donor. Each CDR3 is given with its conserved first and last residue. D genes are given only for firm matches. For some rows the clone size is stated as once, few or many, or as a class when expanded; others skip it.

d_gene	abundance	v_gene	j_gene	CDR3aa	CDR3nt
TRBD1	NA	TRBV4-3	TRBJ1-2	CASSQGVKGADGYTF	TGCGCCAGCAGCCAAGGTGTTAAGGGGGCAGACGGCTACACCTTC
NA	many	TRBV24-1	TRBJ2-7	CATSGPAPYEQYF	TGTGCCACCAGTGGGCCAGCCCCCTACGAGCAGTACTTC
TRBD2	few	TRBV7-3	TRBJ2-3	CASSSIAGGRRDTQYF	TGTGCCAGCAGCTCTATAGCGGGGGGACGTAGGGATACGCAGTATTTT
TRBD1	NA	TRBV29-1	TRBJ1-2	CSVHRGQNYGYTF	TGCAGCGTCCACAGGGGGCAAAACTATGGCTACACCTTC
TRBD1	few	TRBV12-3/TRBV12-4	TRBJ1-6	CASSWTGDNSPLHF	TGTGCCAGCAGCTGGACAGGAGATAATTCACCCCTCCACTTT
TRBD1	NA	TRBV4-1	TRBJ1-1	CASTPHLQGANTEAFF	TGCGCCAGCACCCCCCACCTCCAGGGGGCGAACACTGAAGCTTTCTTT
TRBD2	NA	TRBV7-9	TRBJ2-1	CASNHREAGYNEQFF	TGTGCCAGCAACCACCGGGAGGCGGGCTACAATGAGCAGTTCTTC
TRBD1	NA	TRBV28	TRBJ1-5	CASSPGQGDQPQHF	TGTGCCAGCAGCCCCGGACAGGGGGATCAGCCCCAGCATTTT
NA	NA	TRBV4-1	TRBJ1-2	CASSHIRGHTNYGYTF	TGCGCCAGCAGCCACATACGGGGACATACTAACTATGGCTACACCTTC
NA	NA	TRBV4-1	TRBJ2-1	CASSSLGTNYNEQFF	TGCGCCAGCAGCTCACTCGGGACCAACTACAATGAGCAGTTCTTC
NA	few	TRBV10-3	TRBJ2-3	CAISTDLSTDTQYF	TGTGCCATCAGTACGGACCTAAGCACAGATACGCAGTATTTT
NA	NA	TRBV20-1	TRBJ1-5	CSARPISQPQHF	TGCAGTGCCAGACCGATCAGTCAGCCCCAGCATTTT
NA	once	TRBV3-1	TRBJ1-6	CASSPRTGSTLHF	TGTGCCAGCAGCCCTAGGACTGGAAGCACCCTCCACTTT
TRBD2	few	TRBV20-1	TRBJ2-2	CSARMGLAGGPGELFF	TGCAGTGCTAGGATGGGCCTAGCGGGGGGCCCCGGGGAGCTGTTTTTT
NA	NA	TRBV11-2	TRBJ2-2	CASSLARRVGELFF	TGTGCCAGCAGCTTAGCCCGGCGGGTGGGGGAGCTGTTTTTT
NA	few	TRBV4-1	TRBJ1-1	CASSHPRGTEAFF	TGCGCCAGCAGCCATCCCCGAGGGACTGAAGCTTTCTTT
NA	few	TRBV10-3	TRBJ2-3	CAISEGGPGGADTQYF	TGTGCCATCAGTGAAGGCGGCCCAGGAGGGGCAGATACGCAGTATTTT
TRBD2	NA	TRBV12-3/TRBV12-4	TRBJ2-1	CASSSRVSGGSYNEQFF	TGTGCCAGCAGTTCGAGGGTTAGCGGGGGGTCCTACAATGAGCAGTTCTTC
NA	few	TRBV25-1	TRBJ1-1	CASSEHQNTEAFF	TGTGCCAGCAGTGAACACCAGAACACTGAAGCTTTCTTT
NA	few	TRBV9	TRBJ1-2	CASSVEPANYGYTF	TGTGCCAGCAGCGTAGAACCGGCTAACTATGGCTACACCTTC
NA	few	TRBV7-2	TRBJ2-1	CASSLGGKSYNEQFF	TGTGCCAGCAGCTTAGGGGGGAAGTCCTACAATGAGCAGTTCTTC
NA	NA	TRBV5-1	TRBJ1-1	CASSSRPMNTEAFF	TGCGCCAGCAGCTCTAGACCGATGAACACTGAAGCTTTCTTT
TRBD1	NA	TRBV9	TRBJ1-1	CASGKGAGGTEAFF	TGTGCCAGCGGGAAGGGGGCCGGGGGCACTGAAGCTTTCTTT
NA	few	TRBV12-3/TRBV12-4	TRBJ1-3	CASSSDRLLSGNTIYF	TGTGCCAGCAGTTCGGACAGATTACTCTCTGGAAACACCATATATTTT
NA	few	TRBV6-1	TRBJ1-3	CASSKAGTNSGNTIYF	TGTGCCAGCAGCAAGGCTGGGACAAACTCTGGAAACACCATATATTTT
NA	many	TRBV20-1	TRBJ1-1	CSARDVWKANTEAFF	TGCAGTGCTAGAGATGTGTGGAAGGCGAACACTGAAGCTTTCTTT
NA	NA	TRBV20-1	TRBJ2-1	CSAPPRAGPGYNEQFF	TGCAGTGCTCCGCCCCGGGCGGGCCCAGGGTACAATGAGCAGTTCTTC
NA	few	TRBV7-2	TRBJ1-5	CASSLIPDQPQHF	TGTGCCAGCAGCTTAATTCCGGATCAGCCCCAGCATTTT
NA	few	TRBV6-2/TRBV6-3	TRBJ1-5	CASSPRGPTLSNQPQHF	TGTGCCAGCAGCCCCAGGGGCCCCACCCTTAGCAATCAGCCCCAGCATTTT
NA	NA	TRBV12-3/TRBV12-4	TRBJ2-7	CASSLLGIHEQYF	TGTGCCAGCAGTCTTCTCGGAATCCACGAGCAGTACTTC
NA	few	TRBV7-9	TRBJ1-4	CASSSGQEGTNEKLFF	TGTGCCAGCAGCTCCGGACAAGAAGGGACTAATGAAAAACTGTTTTTT
TRBD1	NA	TRBV19	TRBJ2-2	CASGTDRGPSGELFF	TGTGCCTCCGGGACGGACAGGGGCCCCTCCGGGGAGCTGTTTTTT
TRBD1	NA	TRBV2	TRBJ1-1	CASTEQGAGTEAFF	TGTGCCAGCACTGAACAGGGGGCGGGAACTGAAGCTTTCTTT
NA	NA	TRBV7-9	TRBJ2-1	CASSLPPGPRHNEQFF	TGTGCCAGCAGCTTGCCACCGGGACCGAGACACAATGAGCAGTTCTTC
TRBD1	few	TRBV6-1	TRBJ1-2	CASTRDRATTNYGYTF	TGTGCCAGCACCAGGGACAGGGCAACTACTAACTATGGCTACACCTTC
TRBD1	few	TRBV3-1	TRBJ2-7	CASSQEPLTGTHEQYF	TGTGCCAGCAGCCAAGAACCCCTGACAGGGACCCACGAGCAGTACTTC
NA	few	TRBV9	TRBJ2-3	CASSVSLGAADTQYF	TGTGCCAGCAGCGTTTCGCTTGGAGCTGCAGATACGCAGTATTTT
TRBD1	many	TRBV11-1	TRBJ2-4	CASSPRQGAKETKNIQYF	TGTGCCAGCAGCCCAAGGCAGGGGGCGAAAGAAACCAAAAACATTCAGTACTTC
TRBD1	NA	TRBV12-3/TRBV12-4	TRBJ1-2	CASSHRILRTGSDYGYTF	TGTGCCAGCAGTCACCGGATCTTACGGACAGGGAGCGACTATGGCTACACCTTC
NA	few	TRBV6-1	TRBJ1-1	CASSEAWGHEAFF	TGTGCCAGCAGTGAAGCTTGGGGGCATGAAGCTTTCTTT
TRBD2	NA	TRBV5-1	TRBJ2-5	CASSGEGLAMETQYF	TGCGCCAGCAGCGGGGAGGGACTAGCCATGGAGACCCAGTACTTC
NA	many	TRBV5-1	TRBJ1-1	CASSLDLRGTGTEAFF	TGCGCCAGCAGCTTGGATTTAAGGGGAACTGGCACTGAAGCTTTCTTT
TRBD1	many	TRBV12-3/TRBV12-4	TRBJ1-1	CASRQQGAGREAFF	TGTGCCAGCAGGCAACAGGGGGCGGGGAGGGAAGCTTTCTTT